The 8 T cell receptor beta chains below all came from one sample that was sequenced in a study of T cells expressing NK-cell markers. TCRdb reprocessed the 5' RACE reads and keeps a single row for each CDR3 protein, giving no DNA. Found here are 150,000 to 170,000 distinct CDR3 sequences; the top ten clones hold 37%. Sequencing was done on a sample of blood T cells: a sorted CD56 or NKG2C T cell subset, CD4+ or CD8+ T cells, or bulk PBMC T cells (not recorded which). Receptors were obtained from a woman aged 45-65 years in good health.

The genes are TRBV28 and TRBJ1-1; TCRdb gives TRBD1 as the D gene, but with no DNA this cannot be confirmed. Looked up from germline, CDR1 is MDHEN and CDR2 is SYDVKM. This CDR3 spans 15 amino acids. CDR3 sequence: CASSFRDGGNTEAFF.

V is TRBV7-8 and J is TRBJ2-3. The CDR3 loop spans 11 amino acids. CDR1 is SGHVS and CDR2 is FQNEAQ in the germline V gene. CDR3 residues: CASGYVWEQYF.

The chain recombines TRBV30 with TRBJ2-2. Germline values: CDR1 GTSNPN, CDR2 SVGIG (reference sequence). CDR3 length: 12 amino acids. CDR3: CAWRSYTGELFF.

The rearrangement uses TRBV5-1 and TRBJ2-1; the D gene TCRdb calls, TRBD2, cannot be checked with no DNA. Germline V CDR1 and CDR2: SGHRS, YFSETQ. The CDR3 spans 14 residues. The CDR3 reads CASSLASGTVEQFF.

The chain joins TRBV4-1 to TRBJ1-1; TCRdb designates TRBD1, a call that cannot be tested without DNA. The CDR3 extends over 15 amino acids. Looked up from germline, CDR1 is MGHRA and CDR2 is YSYEKL. The CDR3 sequence: CASSQDQSQGTEAFF.

The chain has TRBV27 and TRBJ2-3; TCRdb designates TRBD1, a call that cannot be tested without DNA. The CDR3 is 16 residues long. Germline CDR1 MNHEY, CDR2 SMNVEV (reference sequence). The CDR3 loop reads CASTDRGATSTDTQYF.

The rearrangement uses TRBV5-1 and TRBJ2-7. The CDR3 loop spans 13 amino acids. Germline V gene sequence: CDR1 SGHRS, CDR2 YFSETQ. The CDR3 protein is CASSLLGSHEQYF.

The rearrangement links TRBV12-3 or TRBV12-4 to TRBJ2-2; the D gene TCRdb calls, TRBD2, cannot be checked with no DNA. This CDR3 comprises 16 residues. This CDR3 reads CASSRTSGRYTGELFF.